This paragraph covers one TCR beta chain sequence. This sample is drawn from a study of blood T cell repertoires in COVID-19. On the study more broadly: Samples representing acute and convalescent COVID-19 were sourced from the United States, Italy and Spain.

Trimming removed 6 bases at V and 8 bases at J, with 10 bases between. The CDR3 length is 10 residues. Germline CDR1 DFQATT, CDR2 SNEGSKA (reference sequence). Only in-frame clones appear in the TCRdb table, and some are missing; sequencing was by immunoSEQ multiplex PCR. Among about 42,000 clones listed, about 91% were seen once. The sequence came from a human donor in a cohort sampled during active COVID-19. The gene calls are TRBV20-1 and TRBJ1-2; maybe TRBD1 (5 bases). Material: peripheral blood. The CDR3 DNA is TGCAGTGCCAGGCAGGGCGGCTACACCTTC. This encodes CSARQGGYTF.